One sample yielded the 21 T cell receptor beta chains listed below, sequenced in a study of spatial heterogeneity in lung cancer (dated by TCRdb to the late 2010s). Library prep was done by 5' RACE. Sequenced on a NextSeq 500. The public reads were run again by TCRdb, first through fastp at Q25 and then through MiXCR, and only productive beta chains were kept. Rows are unified per CDR3 protein, each entry keeping the most common DNA and genes. The table for this sample lists 9,500 to 11,000 distinct CDR3 sequences; roughly 6.3% of them were counted only once. The ten top clones hold 28% of the sample. What this sample's time point label stands for: sample taken at primary tumor resection. Whole RNA extracted from tumor and nontumor lung tissue, or from cryopreserved PBMC samples, was used for TCR sequencing without cell sorting. The material sequenced was PBMCs, taken at surgery. These receptors came from a male donor with early-stage non-small cell lung cancer.

Of note for this clonotype: This beta chain is an off-target read within a library intended for alpha chains, so its frequency means little. This chain connects TRBV6-5 to TRBJ1-3, with D uncertain. V lost 5 bases and J lost 3, with 11 bases in between. Germline loops: CDR1 MNHEY, CDR2 SVGAGI. The CDR3 contains 14 residues. This CDR3 is CASSPSFGGNTIYF. The CDR3 region has the DNA TGTGCCAGCAGTCCATCTTTCGGTGGAAACACCATATATTTT.

This clonotype has a count of ten or more. This beta chain appears as a stray read in a library generated for alpha chains; its size is not informative. V is TRBV5-1 and J is TRBJ2-1; 14 bases align to TRBD2. The CDR3 contains 16 residues. V lost 0 bases and J lost 6; bases outside the gene matches: 2. Germline assignment: CDR1 SGHRS and CDR2 YFSETQ. The CDR3 spells CASSLGLAGGRNEQFF. The CDR3 bases are TGCGCCAGCAGCTTGGGACTAGCGGGGGGGCGCAATGAGCAGTTCTTC.

This clonotype was counted many times. This beta chain is a stray read from a library made for alpha chains; its abundance is not meaningful. This rearrangement joins TRBV7-9 to TRBJ2-4; D remains unclear. Germline V gene data show CDR1 as SEHNR and CDR2 as FQNEAQ (reference sequence). The V end lost 5 bases, the J end lost 8 bases, and 7 bases lay between the germline ends. The CDR3 loop spans 11 amino acids. CDR3 DNA sequence: TGTGCCAGCAGCCCTACTGACATTCAGTACTTC. This gives the protein CASSPTDIQYF.

This clonotype has ten or more counts. This beta chain appears as a stray read in a library generated for alpha chains; its size is not informative. The CDR3, as DNA: TGTGCCAGCAGTTTAGGTCAGAGCAATGAGCAGTTCTTC. Amino acid sequence: CASSLGQSNEQFF. The chain carries TRBV12-3 or TRBV12-4 and TRBJ2-1; D unresolved. This CDR3 is built from 13 residues. The V end lost 1 base, the J end lost 6 bases, and 7 bases lay between the germline ends.

Turning to this clonotype: This beta chain was picked up by a library intended for alpha chains and is off target, so its count carries little meaning. The V call is TRBV24-1, the J call TRBJ2-1; TRBD1 matches 9 bases. V shed 7 bases and J 4 bases; nucleotides not matched to a gene: 7. The germline V gene has CDR1 KGHDR and CDR2 SFDVKD. The CDR3 loop spans 15 amino acids. CDR3 DNA sequence: TGTGCCACCAGGGACAGGGGCGGATTTTACAATGAGCAGTTCTTC. Protein: CATRDRGGFYNEQFF.

On this clonotype: The size of this beta chain means little, since it is a stray read in a library made for alpha chains. The chain joins TRBV2 to TRBJ2-1; weak D call: TRBD1 (5 bases). The CDR3 is made up of 13 amino acids. Trimming cost V 2 bases and J 9 bases, with 11 bases left between them. From germline, CDR1 is SNHLY and CDR2 FYNNEI. CDR3 nucleotides: TGTGCCAGCAGTGAACAGGGTGGCGGTGAGCAGTTCTTC. Its protein product is CASSEQGGGEQFF.

This clonotype was counted ten times or more. The library was prepared for alpha chains; this beta chain is a stray read, so its frequency means little. The CDR3 nucleotides read TGTGCCATCACTAAGACAGGGTCCTACGAGCAGTACTTC. It is translated as CAITKTGSYEQYF. The chain uses TRBV10-3 and TRBJ2-7, with 7 bases fitting TRBD1. The CDR3 loop spans 13 amino acids. Germline loops: CDR1 ENHRY, CDR2 SYGVKD. V lost 7 bases and J lost 1; bases outside the gene matches: 4.

This clonotype was picked up many times. Since the library was made to target alpha chains, this beta chain is a stray read and its abundance is not meaningful. The chain uses TRBV11-3 and TRBJ2-5; TRBD2 matches 15 bases. The CDR3 length is 18 residues. The J segment lost 1 base and the V segment lost 4 bases, leaving 7 bases of the junction unmatched. In germline, CDR1 is SGHNT, CDR2 YENEEA. The CDR3, as DNA: TGTGCCAGCAGCTCCGGGACTAGCGGGAGGTCCCTCCAAGAGACCCAGTACTTC. Protein sequence: CASSSGTSGRSLQETQYF.

Note on this clonotype: Because the library targeted alpha chains, this beta chain is an off-target read whose size means little. V usage is TRBV6-1 and J usage is TRBJ1-2, with D hard to call. The CDR3 extends over 15 amino acids. V was cut by 2 bases and J by 5 bases, with 15 bases left in between. Germline CDR1 MNHNS, CDR2 SASEGT. The CDR3 sequence is CASSENLMPQYGYTF. CDR3 in DNA: TGTGCCAGCAGTGAAAATTTAATGCCCCAATATGGCTACACCTTC.

There are many counts of this clonotype. Little can be read into the size of this beta chain, an off-target read in a library designed for alpha chains. V gene TRBV5-1 combines with J gene TRBJ2-7; no firm D call. V was pared by 2 bases and J by 2 bases, with 11 bases between. This CDR3 spans 14 amino acids. Germline loops: CDR1 SGHRS, CDR2 YFSETQ. CDR3 nucleotide sequence: TGCGCCAGCAGCTTAACCGGCGGAACCTACGAGCAGTACTTC. Translation: CASSLTGGTYEQYF.

This clonotype was seen at least ten times. The library was designed around alpha chains, so this beta chain is a stray read whose abundance carries little weight. This chain connects TRBV6-1 to TRBJ1-6, with D possibly being TRBD1 (6 bases). Germline CDR1 and CDR2: MNHNS and SASEGT. The CDR3 contains 15 residues. The V end was cut by 0 bases, the J end by 8 bases, with 11 bases between. Here the CDR3 DNA reads TGTGCCAGCAGTGAAGCATCCAGGGGATATTCACCCCTCCACTTT. This gives the protein CASSEASRGYSPLHF.

This clonotype was counted ten times or more. This beta chain lies outside the target of a library built for alpha chains; its clone size means little. The gene calls are TRBV12-3 or TRBV12-4 and TRBJ2-3; perhaps TRBD1 as D (6 bases). V dropped 7 bases and J dropped 3 bases, with 14 bases sitting between them. This CDR3 has 14 residues. The CDR3 sequence is CASKSTGLTDTQYF. The DNA for the CDR3 is TGTGCCAGCAAAAGTACAGGGTTAACAGATACGCAGTATTTT.

In the case of this clonotype: With the library built for alpha chains, this beta chain is off target and its frequency is not meaningful. The chain joins TRBV18 to TRBJ2-3, with 7 nucleotides matching TRBD2. This CDR3 region has 19 residues. J lost 0 bases, V lost 6 bases, and 18 bases had no gene match. From germline, CDR1 is KGHSH and CDR2 LQKENI. The CDR3 protein is CASSHRVREPKSSTDTQYF. The CDR3 region has the DNA TGTGCCAGCTCCCATAGAGTGCGGGAGCCTAAGTCTAGCACAGATACGCAGTATTTT. The full variable domain, with the rest looked up from reference TRBV18 and TRBJ2-3, is NAGVMQNPRHLVRRRGQEARLRCSPMKGHSHVYWYRQLPEEGLKFMVYLQKENIIDESGMPKERFSAEFPKEGPSILRIQQVVRGDSAAYFCASSHRVREPKSSTDTQYFGPGTRLTVL.

This clonotype is classed as medium-sized. In a library made to pick up alpha chains, this beta chain is a stray read with a size that means little. The chain recombines TRBV7-9 with TRBJ1-4; no clear D gene. The germline V gene has CDR1 SEHNR and CDR2 FQNEAQ (reference sequence). V was clipped by 3 bases and J by 8 bases, with 13 bases between them. The CDR3 has 14 residues. CDR3 DNA sequence: TGTGCCAGCAGCTTCCCGGGCCAAGGGGAAAAACTGTTTTTT. Amino acid sequence: CASSFPGQGEKLFF.

This clonotype turned up a few times. A library made for alpha chains picked up this beta chain off target, so its size means little. The CDR3 nucleotides are TGTGCCAGCAGCCCCTACCCAATTCCCTACGAGCAGTACTTC. Protein: CASSPYPIPYEQYF. The J gene is TRBJ2-7, the V gene TRBV14; D is ambiguous. Germline assignment: CDR1 SGHDN and CDR2 FVKESK. The CDR3 totals 14 residues. Trimming cost V 4 bases and J 2 bases, with 12 bases left between them.

This clonotype is classed as medium-sized. The size of this beta chain means little, since it is a stray read in a library made for alpha chains. The chain joins TRBV29-1 to TRBJ1-2, with 8 bases fitting TRBD1. Germline V gene lookup returns CDR1 SQVTM and CDR2 ANQGSEA. The CDR3 spans 14 residues. V trimming: 1 base; J trimming: 8 bases; junction bases outside the gene matches: 9. The chain's CDR3 is CSVEGSGGSLGYTF. Written as DNA, the CDR3 is TGCAGCGTTGAAGGGTCAGGGGGCTCTCTCGGCTACACCTTC.

In this sample, this clonotype turned up many times. This beta chain lies outside the target of a library built for alpha chains; its clone size means little. The chain links TRBV7-2 to TRBJ2-7, with TRBD2 identical over 10 bases. The CDR3 has 18 residues. Germline assignment: CDR1 SGHTA and CDR2 FQGNSA. V lost 3 bases to trimming and J lost 3 bases; unmatched junction nucleotides: 14. This CDR3 is CASSFLMSGRALYYEQYF. CDR3 bases: TGTGCCAGCAGCTTTTTAATGAGCGGGAGGGCCTTATACTACGAGCAGTACTTC.

This clonotype was seen only a few times. This beta chain turned up in a library designed for alpha chains; as an off-target read, its abundance says little. The rearrangement links TRBV6-1 to TRBJ2-2; a weak D match, TRBD2 (6 bases). This CDR3 comprises 13 residues. V shed 11 bases and J shed 4 bases, with 14 bases lying between them. The germline CDR1 and CDR2 sequences are MNHNS and SASEGT. CDR3 in amino acids: CAGGDGFTGELFF. As DNA, the CDR3 is TGTGCCGGAGGGGACGGGTTCACCGGGGAGCTGTTTTTT.

On this clonotype: This beta chain is a stray sequence in a library constructed for alpha chains; its clone size is not meaningful. The V and J genes are TRBV7-8 and TRBJ2-1; 8 bases fit TRBD2. The germline V gene encodes CDR1 SGHVS and CDR2 FQNEAQ. The ends lost 1 base at V and 15 bases at J; junction bases unmatched: 8. The CDR3 covers 13 residues. DNA of the CDR3: TGTGCCAGCAGCTTAGACGTTGCGGGGGGTCGGTTCTTC. This sequence encodes CASSLDVAGGRFF.

This clonotype is termed medium-sized. This beta chain is an off-target read within a library intended for alpha chains, so its frequency means little. The rearrangement uses TRBV20-1 and TRBJ1-5; 8 bases map to TRBD1. Germline CDR1 DFQATT, CDR2 SNEGSKA (reference sequence). This CDR3 is built from 15 residues. V lost 3 bases to trimming and J lost 5 bases; unmatched junction nucleotides: 9. The CDR3: CSASPLGQDHQPQHF. The CDR3 nucleotides are TGCAGTGCTAGTCCCCTGGGACAGGATCATCAGCCCCAGCATTTT.

About this clonotype: Being off target in a library aimed at alpha chains, this beta chain has a size of little meaning. The chain employs TRBV5-4 and TRBJ2-2; D is undetermined. This CDR3 comprises 16 residues. From germline, CDR1 is SGHNT and CDR2 YYREEE (reference sequence). V lost 1 base to trimming and J lost 1 base, with 11 bases between them. DNA for the CDR3: TGTGCCAGCAGCTTGCGGAGCGTACAGAACACCGGGGAGCTGTTTTTT. It is translated as CASSLRSVQNTGELFF.